The subject of this entry is one T cell receptor beta chain. As yet, its antigen is unknown. Some clones are missing from TCRdb's copy, which holds only in-frame ones; the method was immunoSEQ multiplex PCR. The data hold about 89,000 clones, with roughly 88% observed a single time. This record belongs to a study of identifying expanded T cells in peripheral blood. Overall study findings and caveats: Differentially abundant clones: around 1.2 between replicates, just under 17 at approximately 14 days, less than 20 at four. Clone count variance between two-week samples rose with total template count.

This CDR3 has 14 amino acids. Germline V gene sequence: CDR1 MDHEN, CDR2 SYDVKM. J gave up 7 bases and V 11 bases, and 11 bases lay outside the gene matches. No infections or other immune events were documented during collection. The chain is built from TRBV28 and TRBJ1-5; TRBD1 agrees at 10 bases. The TCR sequence derives from a person aged 18 to 75 in good health. Sequences were obtained from blood. This CDR3 reads CAGKTGGLEQPQHF. In nucleotides, the CDR3 is TGTGCCGGGAAGACAGGGGGCCTGGAGCAGCCCCAGCATTTT.